This entry is about one T cell receptor beta chain. This clonotype occurred many times. Its antigen has not been determined. It has no much larger one-base neighbor in the sample; base qualities were not kept. In light of the paper, this sample's time point label describes: patch test 1, 2 weeks after DPC sensitization. The sample's treatment or condition label, in plain terms: therapeutic diphenylcyclopropenone sensitization with weekly scalp DPC. At every patch-test visit, the blood draw took place before the patch test was put on. Patients were considered eligible if aged 18 to 70, diagnosed with alopecia and deemed suitable for DPC therapy, and patients were excluded if pregnant. Total RNA was extracted from unfractionated whole blood that had been collected in Tempus Blood RNA tubes. The data are from a study of human T cells and chemical hapten exposure (dated by TCRdb to about 2021). Background on the whole study: For sensitization, 2% DPC in acetone was applied to a roughly 2 cm by roughly 2 cm area of upper inner arm skin. Weekly therapeutic DPC doses were additionally applied to the scalp of patients throughout the roughly 23-week study period. Blood for TCR sequencing was provided by twenty-nine alopecia patients at one to four time points (pre-sensitization, 2, 6 and 24 weeks). Blood samples were taken from patients before sensitization (week 0) and then at 2, 6 and about 24 weeks after DPC sensitization. Patch testing was performed on the upper back with Finn chambers containing 0.01% DPC, and the patch tests were scored after 6 days according to International Contact Dermatitis Research Group standards. The study tracked peripheral blood TCR repertoire changes in vivo during primary and secondary sensitization to the hapten diphenylcyclopropenone (DPC) in alopecia patients. Most of the patients in the cohort were female, and the cohort covered alopecia areata with under or over 50% scalp involvement, alopecia totalis and alopecia universalis. Libraries were pooled for sequencing, and variation in per-sample TCR yields was attributed mainly to small differences in library volumes within the pool.

The V and J ends are trimmed by 5 bases and 0 bases, leaving 8 bases between them. The cysteine opens and the phenylalanine closes a CDR3 of 13 amino acids. The kept DNA is CDR3 alone, 39 bases in frame from the first base. Sequences MNHEY (CDR1) and SVGAGI (CDR2) are obtained from the germline V gene. Library creation used RACE. Sequencing relied on a NextSeq 500. Library preparation attached unique molecular identifiers to individual cDNA molecules for quantitative, reproducible TCR counting. Both TCR alpha and TCR beta chains were sequenced from each blood RNA sample. Regarding the original processing steps: Samples had a median of about 96,000 TCRs, with a range from about 23,224 to 690,600. The Decombinator software suite was used to annotate the V, J and CDR3 of the TCR reads. Every sample was subsampled to the same number of TCRs (28,000) for the PS versus PT1 abundance plots. Expanded TCRs were defined as absent before sensitization and observed at least eight times at the 2-week time point. TCRdb reanalyzed the raw reads on its own, using fastp at Q25 for trimming and MiXCR for clone calling, and kept in-frame beta chains. CDR3 protein duplicates are merged, each entry listing the most common genes and DNA. In this record, the V and J calls reflect TCRdb's handling and not the investigators' own analysis. This sample gives around 50,000 distinct CDR3 sequences in total; 9.3% of them show up just once. Together, the top ten hold around 4.5% of the sample.

What the study reported, not specific to this receptor: After repeated subsampling, changes were observed in the strength of the expansion versus patch-test correlation and in the threshold at which the correlation became significant. Because all patients had alopecia, a presumed autoimmune disease, the immune response of the patients might differ from that of healthy individuals. DPC sensitization did not change the number of TCRs with a frequency above 1 in 1000, and there was no evidence of changes in global repertoire structure. Significantly more large CDR3 similarity clusters were formed by expanded TCRs than by pre-sensitization or healthy control sets, consistent with antigen-driven responses. Patch test score was positively correlated with the number of PT1 expanded TCRs, with significance at thresholds 8, 16 and 32 but not at 4.

The material was whole blood, obtained in connection with sensitization to the hapten diphenylcyclopropenone (DPC). The receptor chain draws on TRBV6-5 and TRBJ2-7; the D gene cannot be named for sure. This sequence originates from a woman between 50 and 59 years old with alopecia areata. Some clones in this sample may be carry-over from other donors' samples. At the DNA level, the sequence is TGTGCCAGCAGTACCTACAGCTCCTACGAGCAGTACTTC. This gives the protein CASSTYSSYEQYF.